One and the same sample provided the 17 T cell receptor beta chains below, sequenced in a study of blood T cell repertoires in COVID-19. Clones were sequenced by immunoSEQ multiplex PCR, and TCRdb holds only the in-frame ones, with some missing. The sample lists fewer than 200,000 clones; around 83% were seen once. The sample taken for sequencing was peripheral blood. Receptors were obtained from a woman between 70 and 85 years old with COVID-19, enrolled during active disease.

The chain is built from TRBV27 and TRBJ2-6, with a possible D match to TRBD2 (5 bases). V was cut by 2 bases and J by 2 bases, with 7 bases left in between. CDR1 is MNHEY, CDR2 SMNVEV, per germline (reference sequence). The length of the CDR3 is 15 residues. Written as DNA, the CDR3 is TGTGCCAGCAGTTTAGCGGGCCCTGGGGCCAACGTCCTGACTTTC. This translates into CASSLAGPGANVLTF.

The chain joins TRBV7-2 to TRBJ2-3; possible D gene TRBD2, 5 bases. Trimming removed 6 bases at V and 3 bases at J, with 13 bases between. The CDR3 loop spans 14 amino acids. Per the germline V gene, CDR1 is SGHTA and CDR2 is FQGNSA. CDR3 region: CASSLGRATDTQYF. The CDR3 DNA sequence: TGTGCCAGCAGTCTAGGGCGGGCGACAGATACGCAGTATTTT.

Only one count was recorded for this clone. V is TRBV12-3 or TRBV12-4 and J is TRBJ2-2; no clear D gene. The CDR3 covers 11 residues. V was trimmed by 9 bases and J by 6 bases, leaving 8 bases between them. The CDR3 protein is CASTTAGELFF. The CDR3 DNA sequence: TGTGCCAGTACAACCGCCGGGGAGCTGTTTTTT.

The chain carries TRBV28 and TRBJ1-2, with D maybe TRBD1 (6 bases). V lost 3 bases to trimming and J lost 4 bases, with 9 bases between them. Germline V gene data show CDR1 as MDHEN and CDR2 as SYDVKM. The CDR3 covers 13 residues. The CDR3 protein is CASSLGGGYGYTF. As DNA, the CDR3 is TGTGCCAGCAGTTTGGGAGGGGGCTATGGCTACACCTTC.

This rearrangement joins TRBV10-3 to TRBJ2-7; 8 bases agree with TRBD1. Germline trimming cut 5 bases from V and 7 bases from J; bases unmatched to any gene: 4. The CDR3 consists of 12 residues. Germline lookup yields CDR1 ENHRY and CDR2 SYGVKD. The CDR3 DNA reads TGTGCCATCAGTCGTACAGGGGGTGAGCAGTACTTC. Translation gives CAISRTGGEQYF.

This sequence joins TRBV7-9 and TRBJ2-3; 13 bases map to TRBD2. CDR1 is SEHNR and CDR2 is FQNEAQ in the germline V gene (reference sequence). After removal of 5 bases from V and 2 bases from J, the junction contained 7 bases not matched to a gene. The CDR3 spans 17 residues. The CDR3 sequence: CASSPGLAGLYTDTQYF. CDR3 nucleotide sequence: TGTGCCAGCAGCCCGGGACTAGCGGGGCTATACACAGATACGCAGTATTTT.

The genes are TRBV21-1 and TRBJ2-1; the tabulated D call, TRBD2, remains unverified against the DNA. TRBV21-1 is noted as a pseudogene. The CDR3 runs to 19 residues. The CDR3 region is CASSKATGLAGGFRNEQFF. CDR3 DNA: TGTGCCAGCAGCAAAGCCACGGGACTAGCGGGAGGATTTAGGAATGAGCAGTTCTTC.

The rearrangement joins TRBV19 to TRBJ1-5, with D possibly being TRBD1 (6 bases). This CDR3 contains 15 residues. Between the trimmed V and J ends, which lost 3 bases and 9 bases, there was a span of 18 bases. Germline values: CDR1 LNHDA, CDR2 SQIVND (reference sequence). CDR3 in amino acids: CASSILQGDLGPQHF. The CDR3 DNA follows: TGTGCCAGTAGTATTTTACAGGGTGACCTTGGGCCCCAGCATTTT.

A remark on this clone: An end of the junction does not agree with germline; a read error may underlie this. The V gene is TRBV24-1, the J gene TRBJ2-7, with D perhaps matching TRBD1 (5 bases). Looked up from germline, CDR1 is KGHDR and CDR2 is SFDVKD. The CDR3 covers 12 residues. The CDR3 is CATSDAGYGQYF. In nucleotides, the CDR3 is TGTGCCACCAGTGACGCAGGGTACGGGCAGTACTTC.

The V gene is TRBV6-1, the J gene TRBJ2-5; 12 nucleotides line up with TRBD2. The germline V gene encodes CDR1 MNHNS and CDR2 SASEGT. The CDR3 runs 20 residues. V dropped 2 bases and J dropped 5; count of bases not matched to a gene: 18. CDR3 nucleotides: TGTGCCAGCAGTGAAAATAGCCGCGCGGCTAGCGGGAGGGCCTGGGAGACCCAGTACTTC. This codes for CASSENSRAASGRAWETQYF.

V gene TRBV9 combines with J gene TRBJ1-3; D unclear. The CDR3 length is 14 residues. V lost 0 bases and J lost 4, with 8 bases in between. CDR1 is SGDLS, CDR2 YYNGEE, per germline. The CDR3 here is CASSVESGGNTIYF. Written as DNA, the CDR3 is TGTGCCAGCAGCGTAGAGTCAGGCGGAAACACCATATATTTT.

The chain employs TRBV14 and TRBJ1-1; D uncertain. Germline V gene data show CDR1 as SGHDN and CDR2 as FVKESK. Trimming stripped 3 bases from V and 0 bases from J, with 5 bases between. There are 13 residues in the CDR3. The CDR3 here is CASSQSLNTEAFF. Written as DNA, the CDR3 is TGTGCCAGCAGCCAGAGCTTGAACACTGAAGCTTTCTTT.

This chain uses TRBV7-2 with TRBJ2-5, with 12 bases identical to TRBD1. CDR1 and CDR2 from the germline V gene are SGHTA and FQGNSA. The length of the CDR3 is 13 residues. V was clipped by 11 bases and J by 5 bases; unmatched bases: 6. The CDR3 reads CACSGTGGETQYF. The CDR3 DNA is TGTGCCTGCTCCGGGACAGGGGGCGAGACCCAGTACTTC.

This chain joins TRBV28 and TRBJ1-2, with D tentatively TRBD1 (5 bases). Between the trimmed V and J ends, which lost 4 bases and 4 bases, there was a span of 10 bases. The V gene's germline CDR1 is MDHEN and CDR2 SYDVKM. This CDR3 has 13 residues. CDR3 sequence (DNA): TGTGCCAGCAGTTCCGCAGGGCTCTATGGCTACACCTTC. Residues: CASSSAGLYGYTF.

The V gene is TRBV7-2, the J gene TRBJ2-1; TRBD1 matches 7 bases. The junction had 9 bases not matched to a gene; V was cut back by 3 bases and J by 4 bases. This CDR3 contains 16 residues. CDR1 is SGHTA and CDR2 is FQGNSA in the germline V gene. The CDR3 reads CASSFFGSGGYNEQFF. The CDR3, as DNA: TGTGCCAGCAGCTTTTTTGGATCAGGGGGATACAATGAGCAGTTCTTC.

J is TRBJ1-5 and V is TRBV5-6, with D possibly being TRBD1 (5 bases). CDR1 is SGHDT and CDR2 is YYEEEE in the germline V gene. The CDR3 runs 12 residues. V lost 2 bases, J lost 9 bases, and 9 bases lay in between. CDR3 nucleotide sequence: TGTGCCAGCAGCTTTCAGGGAGGGCCCCAGCATTTT. Its protein is CASSFQGGPQHF.

The chain couples TRBV12-3 or TRBV12-4 to TRBJ1-1; D is unclear. V gave up 5 bases and J gave up 5 bases, with 9 bases separating them. This CDR3 contains 12 residues. This CDR3 is CASSLPRTEAFF. In DNA form, the CDR3 reads TGTGCCAGCAGTCTACCCCGAACTGAAGCTTTCTTT.